A single sample gave rise to the 23 T cell receptor beta chains below, sequenced in a study of shared clonotypes between healthy human individuals. Data came from immunoSEQ multiplex PCR; TCRdb stores just in-frame clones and leaves some out. The profile shows some 2,000,000 clones, around 96% of them singletons. Naive CD8 cells, CD45RO-negative and positively selected for CCR7, excluded terminally differentiated effector memory CD45RA+ cells. The sequenced material came from naive CD8+ T cells sorted from blood. The receptors derive from a man between 18 and 35 years old in good health.

This chain connects TRBV6-1 to TRBJ2-7; TRBD1 is a possible D gene (6 bases). V shed 0 bases and J shed 5 bases, with 14 bases lying between them. From germline, CDR1 is MNHNS and CDR2 SASEGT. This CDR3 is 15 amino acids long. As DNA, the CDR3 is TGTGCCAGCAGTGAAGCGGGGGCCCCCCGGGACGAGCAGTACTTC. Its translation: CASSEAGAPRDEQYF.

The rearrangement uses TRBV27 and TRBJ2-3, with 9 bases aligning to TRBD1. This CDR3 comprises 16 residues. J was trimmed by 4 bases and V by 5 bases; bases with no gene match: 10. Germline CDR1 and CDR2: MNHEY and SMNVEV (reference sequence). CDR3 sequence: CASSVNRGPPPDTQYF. For the CDR3, the DNA is TGTGCCAGCAGTGTAAACAGGGGGCCCCCCCCAGATACGCAGTATTTT.

This sequence joins TRBV6-5 and TRBJ1-2; maybe TRBD1 (5 bases). The CDR3 loop spans 15 amino acids. Germline CDR1 MNHEY, CDR2 SVGAGI. With 2 bases removed from V and 4 bases from J, the gap between germline ends came to 14 bases. The CDR3 loop reads CASSYEAGNIYGYTF. The CDR3 bases are TGTGCCAGCAGTTACGAGGCAGGGAACATCTATGGCTACACCTTC.

V is TRBV5-1 and J is TRBJ1-2; TRBD1 is a possible D gene (6 bases). V was clipped by 1 base and J by 8 bases, with 15 bases between them. Germline V gives CDR1 SGHRS, CDR2 YFSETQ. The CDR3 has 14 amino acids. The CDR3 sequence is CASSLSQGSGGYTF. The CDR3 DNA follows: TGCGCCAGCAGCTTGTCTCAGGGGTCAGGAGGCTACACCTTC. Drawing the rest from reference TRBV5-1 and TRBJ1-2, the complete variable domain is KAGVTQTPRYLIKTRGQQVTLSCSPISGHRSVSWYQQTPGQGLQFLFEYFSETQRNKGNFPGRFSGRQFSNSRSEMNVSTLELGDSALYLCASSLSQGSGGYTFGSGTRLTVV.

The V gene is TRBV19, the J gene TRBJ2-5, with D perhaps matching TRBD2 (6 bases). The CDR3 spans 16 residues. The germline V gene has CDR1 LNHDA and CDR2 SQIVND (reference sequence). V gave up 3 bases and J gave up 1 base, with 15 bases separating them. CDR3 residues: CASSIGSWEVQETQYF. The CDR3 nucleotides read TGTGCCAGTAGTATCGGTTCCTGGGAGGTCCAAGAGACCCAGTACTTC.

The J gene is TRBJ2-2, the V gene TRBV27; a weak D match, TRBD1 (6 bases). Germline CDR1 and CDR2: MNHEY and SMNVEV (reference sequence). The length of the CDR3 is 15 residues. The V gene lost 6 bases and the J gene lost 2 bases, with 13 bases spanning the gap. The CDR3 reads CASSTTGANTGELFF. The CDR3 nucleotides are TGTGCCAGCAGCACGACAGGAGCTAACACCGGGGAGCTGTTTTTT.

The chain recombines TRBV4-1 with TRBJ2-7, with D possibly being TRBD1 (6 bases). CDR1 and CDR2 (germline): MGHRA, YSYEKL. Trimming took 3 bases from V and 4 from J, leaving 13 bases between them. The CDR3 runs to 14 residues. This CDR3 is CASSHQSQGYEQYF. The CDR3 region has the DNA TGCGCCAGCAGCCATCAATCACAGGGTTACGAGCAGTACTTC.

A remark on this clone: The same CDR3 can be traced to other DNA sequences in this sample. V and J are TRBV19 and TRBJ2-7; 12 bases agree with TRBD2. The CDR3 covers 14 residues. V gave up 6 bases and J gave up 3 bases; unmatched junction bases: 3. The germline V gene encodes CDR1 LNHDA and CDR2 SQIVND (reference sequence). The CDR3 loop is CASSPGLAGYEQYF. CDR3 bases: TGTGCCAGTAGCCCGGGACTAGCGGGCTACGAGCAGTACTTC.

Comment on this clone: Different DNA sequences within this sample yield the same CDR3. The CDR3 sequence is CASSEIGSYGYTF. As DNA, the CDR3 is TGTGCCAGCAGTGAAATAGGAAGCTATGGCTACACCTTC. V is TRBV6-1 and J is TRBJ1-2; the D is unclear. This CDR3 region has 13 residues. CDR1 is MNHNS, CDR2 SASEGT, per germline. V lost 2 bases to trimming and J lost 4 bases, with 8 bases between them.

This CDR3 reads CASSAEGRSIYEQYF. CDR3 DNA: TGTGCCAGCAGCGCAGAAGGACGAAGCATCTACGAGCAGTACTTC. The chain recombines TRBV7-6 with TRBJ2-7, with D uncertain. There are 15 residues in the CDR3. Germline V gives CDR1 SGHVS, CDR2 FNYEAQ. Trimming removed 5 bases from V and 3 bases from J, with 17 bases in between.

The chain uses TRBV13 and TRBJ2-2; D tentatively reads TRBD1 or TRBD2 (5 bases each). From germline, CDR1 is PRHDT and CDR2 FYEKMQ (reference sequence). V lost 5 bases and J lost 5, with 18 bases in between. CDR3 length: 16 amino acids. CDR3 amino acids: CASSGSEGSRTGELFF. CDR3 sequence (DNA): TGTGCCAGCAGCGGAAGCGAGGGGTCCCGAACCGGGGAGCTGTTTTTT.

J is TRBJ1-5 and V is TRBV27; D gene ambiguous. Trimming pared 9 bases from V and 0 bases from J, leaving 9 bases between. This CDR3 region has 13 residues. The V gene's germline CDR1 is MNHEY and CDR2 SMNVEV (reference sequence). The CDR3 sequence is CASKSDSNQPQHF. DNA for the CDR3: TGTGCCAGTAAGTCCGATAGCAATCAGCCCCAGCATTTT.

To note about this clone: The same CDR3 arises from other DNA sequences in this sample as well. This chain connects TRBV4-1 to TRBJ2-7, with D uncertain. The V gene's germline CDR1 is MGHRA and CDR2 YSYEKL. Trimming shortened V by 1 base and J by 3 bases, and 7 bases separated the two germline ends. The CDR3 has 13 residues. In DNA, the CDR3 is TGCGCCAGCAGCCAAGTAATGAGCTACGAGCAGTACTTC. Amino acids: CASSQVMSYEQYF.

The J gene is TRBJ2-7, the V gene TRBV6-5; 7 bases are a match to TRBD1. The germline gives CDR1 MNHEY, CDR2 SVGAGI. With 2 bases clipped from V and 5 bases from J, the junction kept 9 bases outside the gene matches. The CDR3 length is 15 residues. The CDR3: CASSYLDRDHDEQYF. The CDR3 bases are TGTGCCAGCAGTTACCTCGACAGGGATCATGACGAGCAGTACTTC.

This sequence joins TRBV30 and TRBJ1-1; a weak D match, TRBD1 (6 bases). Germline assignment: CDR1 GTSNPN and CDR2 SVGIG (reference sequence). V lost 1 base and J 11 bases, leaving 14 bases between the germline ends. The CDR3 is 12 residues long. The CDR3 DNA reads as TGTGCCTGGAGTGCAATTACAGGGCCGGCTTTCTTT. Residues: CAWSAITGPAFF.

V usage is TRBV6-6 and J usage is TRBJ1-6; 7 bases align to TRBD1. The length of the CDR3 is 14 residues. Trimming cost V 7 bases and J 6 bases; bases outside gene matches: 6. CDR1 and CDR2 from the germline V gene are MNHNY and SVGAGI (reference sequence). CDR3 amino acids: CASTKGQLNSPLHF. CDR3 in DNA: TGTGCCAGCACCAAGGGACAGCTTAATTCACCCCTCCACTTT.

The chain employs TRBV9 and TRBJ1-1; D might be TRBD1 (6 bases). This CDR3 has 13 amino acids. CDR1 and CDR2 (germline): SGDLS, YYNGEE. The V end lost 4 bases, the J end lost 3 bases, and 10 bases lay between the germline ends. This CDR3 reads CASSTEGDTEAFF. DNA for the CDR3: TGTGCCAGCAGCACCGAGGGGGACACTGAAGCTTTCTTT. The entire variable domain, with the rest obtained from reference TRBV9 and TRBJ1-1, is as follows: DSGVTQTPKHLITATGQRVTLRCSPRSGDLSVYWYQQSLDQGLQFLIQYYNGEERAKGNILERFSAQQFPDLHSELNLSSLELGDSALYFCASSTEGDTEAFFGQGTRLTVV.

The chain has TRBV30 and TRBJ2-3; unclear D gene. The CDR3 extends over 15 amino acids. Germline values: CDR1 GTSNPN, CDR2 SVGIG (reference sequence). The ends were cut back, 0 bases at V and 0 bases at J, with 10 bases in the middle. CDR3 sequence reads: CAWSVAIASTDTQYF. In nucleotides, the CDR3 is TGTGCCTGGAGTGTAGCCATCGCTAGCACAGATACGCAGTATTTT.

V gene TRBV29-1 combines with J gene TRBJ1-1; D gene unclear. The CDR3 has 11 amino acids. V was clipped by 4 bases and J by 3 bases, with 6 bases between them. Germline CDR1 reads SQVTM; CDR2 reads ANQGSEA. The CDR3 nucleotides are TGCAGCGTTGCTGGGTACACTGAAGCTTTCTTT. It translates to CSVAGYTEAFF.

This sequence joins TRBV28 and TRBJ1-5; D is undetermined. This CDR3 has 15 amino acids. The germline CDR1 and CDR2 sequences are MDHEN and SYDVKM. V lost 1 base, J lost 5 bases, and 12 bases lay in between. CDR3: CASSLLRLGYQPQHF. The DNA for the CDR3 is TGTGCCAGCAGTTTATTAAGGTTAGGATATCAGCCCCAGCATTTT. Complete variable domain (other parts from reference TRBV28 and TRBJ1-5): DVKVTQSSRYLVKRTGEKVFLECVQDMDHENMFWYRQDPGLGLRLIYFSYDVKMKEKGDIPEGYSVSREKKERFSLILESASTNQTSMYLCASSLLRLGYQPQHFGDGTRLSIL.

The gene calls are TRBV4-1 and TRBJ2-7; 8 nucleotides line up with TRBD1. Germline-derived CDR1 and CDR2 are MGHRA and YSYEKL. Trimming took 1 base from V and 7 from J; bases not matched to a gene: 3. This CDR3 has 13 residues. CDR3 DNA: TGCGCCAGCAGCCAAGCGACAGGGGCAGAGCAGTACTTC. Amino acids: CASSQATGAEQYF.

This chain uses TRBV10-1 with TRBJ2-3, with D perhaps matching TRBD2 (7 bases). V lost 3 bases to trimming and J lost 5 bases, with 15 bases between them. The length of the CDR3 is 15 residues. Germline V lookup: CDR1 WNHNN, CDR2 SYGVQD (reference sequence). In DNA, the CDR3 is TGCGCCAGCAGTGATCTAGCGGAGGGGGAAGATACGCAGTATTTT. Protein product: CASSDLAEGEDTQYF.

The rearrangement joins TRBV6-5 to TRBJ2-7; possible D gene TRBD2, 7 bases. Trimming took 0 bases from V and 12 from J, leaving 15 bases between them. CDR3 length: 13 residues. From germline, CDR1 is MNHEY and CDR2 SVGAGI. The CDR3 DNA is TGTGCCAGCAGTTACTCAGGGGGGGGCGACACGTACTTC. It codes for CASSYSGGGDTYF.